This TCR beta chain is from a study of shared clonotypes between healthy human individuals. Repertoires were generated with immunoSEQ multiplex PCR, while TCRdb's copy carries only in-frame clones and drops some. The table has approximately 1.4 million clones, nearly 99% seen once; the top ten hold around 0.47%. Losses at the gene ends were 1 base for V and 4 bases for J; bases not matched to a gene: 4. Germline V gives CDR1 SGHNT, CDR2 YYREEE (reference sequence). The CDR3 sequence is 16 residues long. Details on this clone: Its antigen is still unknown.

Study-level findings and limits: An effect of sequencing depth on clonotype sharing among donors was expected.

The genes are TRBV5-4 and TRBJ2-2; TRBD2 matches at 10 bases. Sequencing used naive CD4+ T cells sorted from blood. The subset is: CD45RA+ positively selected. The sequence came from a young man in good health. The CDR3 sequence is CASSLSSGRITGELFF. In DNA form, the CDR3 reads TGTGCCAGCAGCTTGAGTAGCGGGAGGATCACCGGGGAGCTGTTTTTT.